Following are 29 T cell receptor beta chains from one sample sequenced in a study of identical twins. TCRdb processed the 5' RACE reads anew with MiXCR; each CDR3 protein has one entry. The repertoire holds hundreds of thousands of distinct CDR3 sequences, over 20% seen once, with 4% to 4.5% in the top ten. The sample was also reused in another study, on T cells expressing NK-cell markers.

Sequences were obtained from PBMCs. These receptors originate from a woman younger than 35 in good health.

The chain employs TRBV12-5 and TRBJ2-7, with D hard to call. The V gene lost 1 base and the J gene lost 3 bases, with 4 bases spanning the gap. The CDR3 loop spans 12 amino acids. Germline CDR1 LGHNT, CDR2 FRNRAP. The CDR3 DNA reads TGTGCTAGTGGTTTGGCGCACTACGAGCAGTACTTC. It translates to CASGLAHYEQYF.

The chain recombines TRBV28 with TRBJ2-5; 8 nucleotides line up with TRBD2. J was trimmed by 5 bases and V by 8 bases; bases with no gene match: 4. This CDR3 has 12 residues. Germline loops: CDR1 MDHEN, CDR2 SYDVKM. For the CDR3, the DNA is TGTGCCAGCTCCGGGACTAGGGAGACCCAGTACTTC. Residues: CASSGTRETQYF.

The chain couples TRBV11-3 to TRBJ2-7; TRBD2 matches at 15 bases. After removal of 3 bases from V and 6 bases from J, the junction contained 3 bases not matched to a gene. Per germline, CDR1 SGHNT and CDR2 YENEEA. CDR3 length: 15 residues. The CDR3 DNA follows: TGTGCCAGCAGCTTCGGACTAGCGGGGGGGCCCGAGCAGTACTTC. The encoded protein is CASSFGLAGGPEQYF.

There are a few counts of this clonotype. The J gene is TRBJ2-1, the V gene TRBV19, with 9 bases that match TRBD2. Trimming at V came to 8 bases and at J to 7 bases, leaving 6 bases not matched to a gene. From germline, CDR1 is LNHDA and CDR2 SQIVND (reference sequence). The CDR3 contains 13 residues. The CDR3 reads CASLAGKQNEQFF. The CDR3 bases are TGTGCCAGTCTAGCGGGGAAGCAGAATGAGCAGTTCTTC.

The sample holds a few counts of this clonotype. The rearrangement joins TRBV7-2 to TRBJ2-5; TRBD2 agrees at 7 bases. Germline CDR1 is SGHTA and CDR2 is FQGNSA. With V trimmed by 2 bases and J by 3 bases, 3 bases remained unmatched. The CDR3 totals 14 residues. CDR3 DNA: TGTGCCAGCAGCTTACCAGGACTAGAAGAGACCCAGTACTTC. Translation gives CASSLPGLEETQYF. The full variable domain, its missing parts supplied by reference TRBV7-2 and TRBJ2-5, is GAGVSQSPSNKVTEKGKDVELRCDPISGHTALYWYRQSLGQGLEFLIYFQGNSAPDKSGLPSDRFSAERTGGSVSTLTIQRTQQEDSAVYLCASSLPGLEETQYFGPGTRLLVL.

The V call is TRBV16, the J call TRBJ2-3; D is uncertain. Germline V gives CDR1 KGHSY, CDR2 FQNENV. The CDR3 is 13 amino acids. Trimming took 3 bases from V and 6 from J, leaving 10 bases between them. DNA for the CDR3: TGTGCCAGCAGCCAGGCTTACCGGGATACGCAGTATTTT. It translates to CASSQAYRDTQYF.

V and J are TRBV5-6 and TRBJ2-7; 9 bases agree with TRBD1. Germline V gene sequence: CDR1 SGHDT, CDR2 YYEEEE. The CDR3 is made up of 15 amino acids. The trim removed 4 bases at V and 2 bases at J, leaving 7 bases unmatched. CDR3 residues: CASSPGGTGTYEQYF. Written as DNA, the CDR3 is TGTGCCAGCAGCCCGGGTGGGACAGGGACCTACGAGCAGTACTTC.

CDR3 sequence reads: CATSGTGQETQYF. DNA for the CDR3: TGTGCCACCAGTGGGACGGGGCAAGAGACCCAGTACTTC. The rearrangement links TRBV24-1 to TRBJ2-5, with D maybe TRBD2 (5 bases). Germline assignment: CDR1 KGHDR and CDR2 SFDVKD. CDR3 length equals 13 residues. Trimming took 5 bases from V and 2 from J, leaving 8 bases between them.

V gene TRBV5-1 combines with J gene TRBJ2-1; 9 bases are a match to TRBD2. Germline V gene data show CDR1 as SGHRS and CDR2 as YFSETQ. After removal of 7 bases from V and 4 bases from J, the junction contained 9 bases not matched to a gene. This CDR3 contains 15 residues. In nucleotides, the CDR3 is TGCGCCAGCGCCCGGGCTAGCGGGATATACAATGAGCAGTTCTTC. Translated, it gives CASARASGIYNEQFF.

This clonotype was counted between two and nine times. This chain links TRBV6-5 with TRBJ2-7, with TRBD1 matching 9 bases. The J segment lost 0 bases and the V segment lost 0 bases, leaving 3 bases of the junction unmatched. Germline loops: CDR1 MNHEY, CDR2 SVGAGI. There are 16 residues in the CDR3. The CDR3, as DNA: TGTGCCAGCAGTTACTCAGCGGGACAGGGCTCCTACGAGCAGTACTTC. Its protein is CASSYSAGQGSYEQYF.

V is TRBV12-3 or TRBV12-4 and J is TRBJ2-1, with a weak D call TRBD2 (5 bases). This CDR3 has 15 amino acids. V was shortened by 3 bases and J by 6 bases, with 15 bases between the two germline ends. The CDR3, as DNA: TGTGCCAGCAGTTTGGGTGGCGGGTCCCTCAATGAGCAGTTCTTC. Translated: CASSLGGGSLNEQFF.

The rearrangement links TRBV6-1 to TRBJ2-1, with 8 bases lining up with TRBD2. The CDR3 consists of 17 residues. V was clipped by 1 base and J by 4 bases; unmatched bases: 9. Germline V gives CDR1 MNHNS, CDR2 SASEGT. The CDR3 nucleotides read TGTGCCAGCAGTGAAGGAGTGCGGGAGGTACAATACAATGAGCAGTTCTTC. Its protein is CASSEGVREVQYNEQFF.

J is TRBJ2-7 and V is TRBV7-2, with 7 bases lining up with TRBD1. V trimming: 4 bases; J trimming: 1 base; junction bases outside the gene matches: 7. Germline values: CDR1 SGHTA, CDR2 FQGNSA. This CDR3 contains 15 residues. Here the CDR3 DNA reads TGTGCCAGCAGCTCGCCGACAGGGCGATCCTACGAGCAGTACTTC. Translated: CASSSPTGRSYEQYF.

The chain recombines TRBV20-1 with TRBJ2-5; possible D gene TRBD1, 6 bases. This CDR3 is built from 11 residues. The V end lost 6 bases, the J end lost 5 bases, and 10 bases lay between the germline ends. Germline V gene sequence: CDR1 DFQATT, CDR2 SNEGSKA (reference sequence). In nucleotides, the CDR3 is TGCAGTGCGGCCAGGGGTGAGACCCAGTACTTC. It encodes CSAARGETQYF.

This clonotype was counted ten times or more. This rearrangement joins TRBV20-1 to TRBJ2-1; 14 bases fit TRBD2. CDR1 is DFQATT, CDR2 SNEGSKA, per germline (reference sequence). The CDR3 has 14 residues. CDR3 protein: CRGTTSGGDNEQFF. CDR3 DNA: TGCAGGGGGACGACTAGCGGGGGGGATAATGAGCAGTTCTTC.

This clonotype was observed a handful of times. The chain recombines TRBV29-1 with TRBJ2-1; D is undetermined. V was clipped by 7 bases and J by 5 bases, with 15 bases between them. The CDR3 totals 13 residues. Germline-derived CDR1 and CDR2 are SQVTM and ANQGSEA. CDR3 in amino acids: CSALLRVNNEQFF. In DNA, the CDR3 is TGCAGCGCCCTCCTCCGGGTTAACAATGAGCAGTTCTTC.

The V gene is TRBV2, the J gene TRBJ1-2; 8 bases fit TRBD1. Germline-derived CDR1 and CDR2 are SNHLY and FYNNEI. This CDR3 region has 13 residues. The V and J ends lost 7 bases and 6 bases, in that order; junction bases with no gene match: 7. The CDR3 DNA reads TGTGCCAGCACTTCCGGGACAGGAGATGGCTACACCTTC. This sequence encodes CASTSGTGDGYTF.

The chain carries TRBV5-6 and TRBJ1-2; 8 bases are shared with TRBD1. The CDR3 is 13 amino acids. Germline CDR1 reads SGHDT; CDR2 reads YYEEEE. Trimming at V came to 1 base and at J to 7 bases, leaving 3 bases not matched to a gene. The CDR3 nucleotides are TGTGCCAGCAGCTTGTTACAGGGGGGTGGCTACACCTTC. Its protein product is CASSLLQGGGYTF.

This clonotype came up a few times. This chain uses TRBV20-1 with TRBJ2-7; D remains ambiguous. Looked up from germline, CDR1 is DFQATT and CDR2 is SNEGSKA (reference sequence). CDR3 length: 12 residues. Trimming stripped 6 bases from V and 7 bases from J, with 16 bases between. The CDR3 region is CSALKPKGEQYF. The CDR3 coding sequence is TGCAGTGCACTGAAACCCAAGGGAGAGCAGTACTTC.

This clonotype was counted between two and nine times. CDR3 loop: CSATDRTSGRTFSYEQYF. In DNA, the CDR3 is TGCAGTGCAACAGACAGGACTAGCGGGAGGACTTTCTCCTACGAGCAGTACTTC. The chain couples TRBV20-1 to TRBJ2-7; 14 bases match TRBD2. The CDR3 sequence is 18 residues long. V lost 6 bases, J lost 0 bases, and 13 bases stayed unmatched. CDR1 is DFQATT, CDR2 SNEGSKA, per germline (reference sequence).

This clonotype was observed a handful of times. This chain links TRBV7-8 with TRBJ1-5, with TRBD1 matching 8 bases. Germline V gene lookup returns CDR1 SGHVS and CDR2 FQNEAQ. Trimming at V came to 5 bases and at J to 3 bases, leaving 9 bases not matched to a gene. This CDR3 is built from 16 residues. CDR3 sequence: CASSPPDRGHNQPQHF. CDR3 coding DNA: TGTGCCAGCAGCCCCCCCGACAGGGGCCACAATCAGCCCCAGCATTTT.

This clonotype has more than one count but fewer than ten. The chain has TRBV6-5 and TRBJ2-5; the D gene is possibly TRBD1 (5 bases). This CDR3 region has 15 residues. Germline V CDR1 and CDR2: MNHEY, SVGAGI. Trimming removed 3 bases at V and 2 bases at J, with 13 bases between. CDR3 bases: TGTGCCAGCAGTTATAATAGACAGACACAAGAGACCCAGTACTTC. Protein: CASSYNRQTQETQYF.

At least ten counts were recorded for this clonotype. The chain combines TRBV5-1 with TRBJ2-7; a weak D match, TRBD1 (6 bases). V lost 3 bases, J lost 3 bases, and 10 bases lay in between. The CDR3 extends over 13 amino acids. Germline assignment: CDR1 SGHRS and CDR2 YFSETQ. The CDR3 reads CASSSGQFYEQYF. DNA of the CDR3: TGCGCCAGCAGCTCCGGACAGTTCTACGAGCAGTACTTC.

There are many counts of this clonotype. The V and J genes are TRBV12-3 or TRBV12-4 and TRBJ1-1; D is possibly TRBD1 (5 bases). The CDR3 covers 13 residues. Trimming cost V 6 bases and J 2 bases, with 10 bases left between them. CDR3 nucleotides: TGTGCCAGCAGCTGGGGCCCCAACACTGAAGCTTTCTTT. This translates into CASSWGPNTEAFF.

The chain carries TRBV7-9 and TRBJ1-2; D call uncertain. Germline lookup yields CDR1 SEHNR and CDR2 FQNEAQ (reference sequence). The ends were cut back, 0 bases at V and 8 bases at J, with 7 bases in the middle. There are 12 residues in the CDR3. CDR3 residues: CASSLAFTGYTF. The CDR3 nucleotides are TGTGCCAGCAGCTTAGCCTTTACCGGCTACACCTTC.

In its sample, this clonotype was seen a few times. V and J are TRBV6-1 and TRBJ2-2; D unresolved. There are 15 residues in the CDR3. V dropped 7 bases and J dropped 0 bases, with 12 bases sitting between them. The germline V gene encodes CDR1 MNHNS and CDR2 SASEGT. The CDR3 nucleotides read TGTGCCAGCAACCCCAGCGTATCGAACACCGGGGAGCTGTTTTTT. Its protein is CASNPSVSNTGELFF.

This clonotype was detected only a few times. This sequence joins TRBV29-1 and TRBJ2-1; D may correspond to TRBD1 or TRBD2 (5 bases each). CDR3 length equals 15 residues. Deletions cut 1 base from V and 0 bases from J, with 10 bases between. Germline CDR1 is SQVTM and CDR2 is ANQGSEA. CDR3 sequence: CSVEGGPRSYNEQFF. CDR3 sequence (DNA): TGCAGCGTTGAAGGGGGACCTCGCTCCTACAATGAGCAGTTCTTC.

This clonotype was observed a few times. The V gene is TRBV5-1, the J gene TRBJ2-1; 9 bases align to TRBD1. This CDR3 region has 15 residues. Looked up from germline, CDR1 is SGHRS and CDR2 is YFSETQ. Trimming removed 4 bases from V and 7 bases from J; junction bases left unmatched: 9. The CDR3 is CASSTWTGEGNEQFF. CDR3 bases: TGCGCCAGCAGCACCTGGACAGGGGAGGGTAATGAGCAGTTCTTC.

This clonotype came up a few times. CDR3 bases: TGCGCCAGCAGCCCGGAGGACGGGACAGTTGGTGGCTACACCTTC. Translated, it gives CASSPEDGTVGGYTF. The chain uses TRBV5-1 and TRBJ1-2; 7 positions agree with TRBD1. Trimming took 4 bases from V and 7 from J; bases not matched to a gene: 13. The germline gives CDR1 SGHRS, CDR2 YFSETQ. The length of the CDR3 is 15 residues.